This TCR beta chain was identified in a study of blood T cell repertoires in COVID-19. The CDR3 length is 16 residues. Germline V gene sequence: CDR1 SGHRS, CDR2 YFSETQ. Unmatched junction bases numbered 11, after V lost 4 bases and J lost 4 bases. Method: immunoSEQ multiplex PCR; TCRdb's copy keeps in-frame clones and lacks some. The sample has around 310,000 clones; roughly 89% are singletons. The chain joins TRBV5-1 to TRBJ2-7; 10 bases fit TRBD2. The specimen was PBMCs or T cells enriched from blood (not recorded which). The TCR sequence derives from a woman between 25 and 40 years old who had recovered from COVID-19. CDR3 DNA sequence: TGCGCCAGCAGCCCTGGGAATAGCGGGAGGAATTACGAGCAGTACTTC. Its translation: CASSPGNSGRNYEQYF.